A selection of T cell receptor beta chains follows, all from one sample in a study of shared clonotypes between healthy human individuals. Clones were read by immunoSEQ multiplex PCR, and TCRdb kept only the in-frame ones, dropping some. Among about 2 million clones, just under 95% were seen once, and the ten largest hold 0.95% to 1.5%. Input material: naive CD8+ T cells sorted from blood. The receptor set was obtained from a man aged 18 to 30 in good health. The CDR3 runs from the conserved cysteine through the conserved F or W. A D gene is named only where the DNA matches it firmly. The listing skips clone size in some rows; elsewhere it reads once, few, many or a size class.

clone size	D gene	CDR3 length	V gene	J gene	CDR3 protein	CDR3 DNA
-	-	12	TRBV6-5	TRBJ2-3	CASSYNSDTQYF	TGTGCCAGCAGTTACAATTCAGATACGCAGTATTTT
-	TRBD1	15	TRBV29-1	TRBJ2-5	CSVGASAGGYETQYF	TGCAGCGTGGGGGCGTCCGCAGGGGGATATGAGACCCAGTACTTC
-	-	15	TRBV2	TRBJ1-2	CASSEIMIKVDGYTF	TGTGCCAGCAGTGAAATTATGATTAAGGTGGATGGCTACACCTTC
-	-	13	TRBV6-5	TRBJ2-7	CASSYSGRNEQYF	TGTGCCAGCAGTTATTCGGGACGCAACGAGCAGTACTTC
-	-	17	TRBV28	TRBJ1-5	CASSSAGARGSNQPQHF	TGTGCCAGCAGTTCCGCCGGGGCCCGGGGGAGCAATCAGCCCCAGCATTTT
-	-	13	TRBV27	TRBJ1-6	CASSWGGRSPLHF	TGTGCCAGCAGCTGGGGAGGGCGTTCACCCCTCCACTTT
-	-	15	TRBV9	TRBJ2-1	CASSVGGAGYNEQFF	TGTGCCAGCAGCGTAGGCGGGGCAGGCTACAATGAGCAGTTCTTC
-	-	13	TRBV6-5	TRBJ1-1	CASSQPSRHEAFF	TGTGCCAGCAGTCAACCCTCGAGGCACGAAGCTTTCTTT
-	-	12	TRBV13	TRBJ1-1	CASSPTHTEAFF	TGTGCCAGCAGCCCCACACACACTGAAGCTTTCTTT
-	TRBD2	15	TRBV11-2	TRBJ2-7	CASSFASGSSYEQYF	TGTGCCAGCAGCTTCGCTAGCGGGAGTTCGTACGAGCAGTACTTC
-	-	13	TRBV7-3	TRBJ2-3	CASSFVHTDTQYF	TGTGCCAGCAGCTTTGTCCACACAGATACGCAGTATTTT
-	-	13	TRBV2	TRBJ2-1	CASSRPTGAEQFF	TGTGCCAGCAGCCGACCGACAGGCGCTGAGCAGTTCTTC
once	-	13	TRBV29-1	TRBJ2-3	CSASTVLADTQYF	TGCAGCGCCTCGACAGTATTAGCAGATACGCAGTATTTT
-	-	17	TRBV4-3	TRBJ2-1	CASSQDGRAGAYNEQFF	TGCGCCAGCAGCCAAGATGGTAGGGCAGGGGCATACAATGAGCAGTTCTTC
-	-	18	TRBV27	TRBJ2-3	CASSLSGLIGSGTDTQYF	TGTGCCAGCAGTTTATCGGGACTTATCGGTAGCGGCACAGATACGCAGTATTTT
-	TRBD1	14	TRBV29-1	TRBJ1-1	CSVMGQGSNTEAFF	TGCAGCGTTATGGGACAGGGATCGAACACTGAAGCTTTCTTT
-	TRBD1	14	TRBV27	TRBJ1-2	CASSPGTGAYGYTF	TGTGCCAGCAGTCCAGGGACAGGGGCCTATGGCTACACCTTC
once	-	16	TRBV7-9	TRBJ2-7	CASSLPPEGSSQEQYF	TGTGCCAGCAGCTTGCCCCCGGAGGGGAGTTCACAGGAGCAGTACTTC
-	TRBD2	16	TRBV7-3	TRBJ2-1	CASSSLSGSSYNEQFF	TGTGCCAGCAGCTCCTTGAGCGGGAGCTCCTACAATGAGCAGTTCTTC
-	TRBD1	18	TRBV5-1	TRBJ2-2	CASTAIYSDRGDTGELFF	TGCGCCAGTACAGCCATCTACTCGGACAGGGGAGACACCGGGGAGCTGTTTTTT
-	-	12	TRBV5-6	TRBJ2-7	CASSRGTSEQYF	TGTGCCAGCAGCCGCGGGACCTCCGAGCAGTACTTC
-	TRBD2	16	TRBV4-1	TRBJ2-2	CASSPRLAGGSGELFF	TGCGCCAGCAGTCCTAGACTAGCGGGGGGATCCGGGGAGCTGTTTTTT
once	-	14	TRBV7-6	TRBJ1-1	CASSLGGMNTEAFF	TGTGCCAGCAGCTTAGGGGGGATGAACACTGAAGCTTTCTTT
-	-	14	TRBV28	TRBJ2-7	CASEGTDNNYEQYF	TGTGCCAGCGAAGGGACGGACAATAACTACGAGCAGTACTTC
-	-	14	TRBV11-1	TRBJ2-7	CASSLGGALEEQYF	TGTGCCAGCAGCTTAGGGGGGGCCCTGGAAGAGCAGTACTTC
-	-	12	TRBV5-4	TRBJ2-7	CASSSGPYEQYF	TGTGCCAGCAGCTCGGGTCCCTACGAGCAGTACTTC
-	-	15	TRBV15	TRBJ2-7	CATSRVREDSYEQYF	TGTGCCACCAGCAGAGTTCGTGAGGACTCCTACGAGCAGTACTTC
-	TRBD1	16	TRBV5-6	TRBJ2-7	CASSLETGLSRDEQYF	TGTGCCAGCAGCTTGGAGACAGGGTTATCTAGGGACGAGCAGTACTTC